The 7 T cell receptor beta chains below were found in one sample sequenced in a study of control samples from healthy donors and cancer patients. Clones were sequenced by immunoSEQ multiplex PCR, and TCRdb holds only the in-frame ones, with some missing. The sample has around 70,000 clones; around 87% are singletons. The sample was PBMCs. The source is a woman between 45 and 65 years old with head and neck cancer.

This chain connects TRBV7-2 to TRBJ2-2, with D maybe TRBD1 (5 bases). The CDR3 spans 14 residues. V lost 7 bases and J 5 bases, leaving 14 bases between the germline ends. Germline V CDR1 and CDR2: SGHTA, FQGNSA. The CDR3: CASNVLRGTGELFF. Here the CDR3 DNA reads TGTGCCAGCAACGTCCTTAGGGGTACCGGGGAGCTGTTTTTT.

This chain joins TRBV27 and TRBJ1-1; D not resolved. Germline assignment: CDR1 MNHEY and CDR2 SMNVEV (reference sequence). This CDR3 has 14 amino acids. Trimming took off 1 base at V and 4 bases at J, with 10 bases between the two ends. CDR3: CASSLWGIGTEAFF. CDR3 sequence (DNA): TGTGCCAGCAGTTTATGGGGTATAGGCACTGAAGCTTTCTTT.

The chain uses TRBV30 and TRBJ2-6, with D perhaps matching TRBD1 or TRBD2 (7 bases each). Germline CDR1 and CDR2: GTSNPN and SVGIG (reference sequence). This CDR3 is built from 19 residues. V was shortened by 4 bases and J by 0 bases, with 22 bases between the two germline ends. The DNA for the CDR3 is TGTGCCTGGACCAGGGGGGCGGGGGCCGTTCTCTCTGGGGCCAACGTCCTGACTTTC. Translating gives CAWTRGAGAVLSGANVLTF.

This chain connects TRBV28 to TRBJ1-6; D ambiguous. The V end lost 3 bases, the J end lost 6 bases, and 3 bases lay between the germline ends. Germline V CDR1 and CDR2: MDHEN, SYDVKM. The CDR3 runs 12 residues. CDR3 in DNA: TGTGCCAGCAGTTTTAGTAATTCACCCCTCCACTTT. This sequence encodes CASSFSNSPLHF.

The chain uses TRBV6-6 and TRBJ2-3; D remains unclear. Germline CDR1 is MNHNY and CDR2 is SVGAGI (reference sequence). The CDR3 is 12 amino acids. Between the trimmed V and J ends, which lost 8 bases and 0 bases, there was a span of 6 bases. The CDR3 sequence is CASRRSTDTQYF. CDR3 nucleotides: TGTGCCAGCCGGCGTAGCACAGATACGCAGTATTTT.

V is TRBV9 and J is TRBJ2-3; D is possibly TRBD2 (7 bases). The germline gives CDR1 SGDLS, CDR2 YYNGEE. V lost 2 bases and J lost 4, with 14 bases in between. The length of the CDR3 is 15 residues. As DNA, the CDR3 is TGTGCCAGCAGCGTGGAGGGGGGGCTCGCAGATACGCAGTATTTT. Its protein product is CASSVEGGLADTQYF. The variable domain in full, with the rest retrieved from reference TRBV9 and TRBJ2-3, is DSGVTQTPKHLITATGQRVTLRCSPRSGDLSVYWYQQSLDQGLQFLIQYYNGEERAKGNILERFSAQQFPDLHSELNLSSLELGDSALYFCASSVEGGLADTQYFGPGTRLTVL.

The chain links TRBV9 to TRBJ2-7; the D gene could be TRBD1 or TRBD2 (5 bases each). The CDR3 has 12 residues. Germline CDR1 is SGDLS and CDR2 is YYNGEE. V lost 0 bases and J 8 bases, leaving 9 bases between the germline ends. The CDR3 is CASSVEKGQQYF. CDR3 bases: TGTGCCAGCAGCGTAGAAAAGGGACAGCAGTACTTC.